The 9 T cell receptor beta chains in this list originate from one sample, sequenced in a study of blood T cell repertoires in COVID-19. Some clones are missing from TCRdb's copy, which holds only in-frame ones; the method was immunoSEQ multiplex PCR. The data contain around 120,000 clones, about 90% of them singletons. The sequencing sample was made of peripheral blood. These TCRs come from an older woman with COVID-19, enrolled during active disease.

The rearrangement links TRBV6-2 or TRBV6-3 to TRBJ2-1; 7 bases line up with TRBD2. Germline V gene data show CDR1 as MNHEY and CDR2 as SVGEGT. V dropped 2 bases and J dropped 6; count of bases not matched to a gene: 7. The CDR3 covers 15 residues. The CDR3 sequence is CASSYGREWFNEQFF. CDR3 DNA sequence: TGTGCCAGCAGTTACGGGAGGGAATGGTTCAATGAGCAGTTCTTC.

The chain carries TRBV5-4 and TRBJ2-7; possibly TRBD2 for D (5 bases). This CDR3 is 15 amino acids long. Between the trimmed V and J ends, which lost 3 bases and 7 bases, there was a span of 20 bases. Germline V gives CDR1 SGHNT, CDR2 YYREEE (reference sequence). The CDR3 DNA sequence: TGTGCCAGCAGCTCAGTGGTACGGGCCTCGGGAGAGCAGTACTTC. Its protein is CASSSVVRASGEQYF.

This rearrangement joins TRBV2 to TRBJ2-6; the D gene is possibly TRBD2 (7 bases). In germline, CDR1 is SNHLY, CDR2 FYNNEI. This CDR3 comprises 15 residues. The V and J ends lost 4 bases and 12 bases respectively, with 19 bases between them. The CDR3 bases are TGTGCCAGCAGTGTGAGGGAGGGGGTCCAGGCCGTCCTGACTTTC. This gives the protein CASSVREGVQAVLTF.

The V gene is TRBV11-1, the J gene TRBJ1-4; a possible D gene is TRBD1 (5 bases). V shed 5 bases and J shed 4 bases, with 11 bases lying between them. Germline V CDR1 and CDR2: SGHAT, FQDESV (reference sequence). The CDR3 is 14 residues long. Here the CDR3 DNA reads TGTGCCAGCAGCCCATACAGGAGTAATGAAAAACTGTTTTTT. As protein: CASSPYRSNEKLFF.

V gene TRBV9 combines with J gene TRBJ2-3; possible D gene TRBD1, 6 bases. V dropped 3 bases and J dropped 3 bases, with 8 bases sitting between them. The germline V gene encodes CDR1 SGDLS and CDR2 YYNGEE. The CDR3 runs 13 residues. The CDR3 here is CASSAGQTDTQYF. The CDR3 coding sequence is TGTGCCAGCAGCGCCGGACAGACAGATACGCAGTATTTT.

The rearrangement links TRBV6-1 to TRBJ1-2; D ambiguous. The germline CDR1 and CDR2 sequences are MNHNS and SASEGT. Trimming pared 1 base from V and 3 bases from J, leaving 12 bases between. The CDR3 consists of 15 residues. The CDR3 here is CASSEVRHPDYGYTF. The CDR3 DNA follows: TGTGCCAGCAGTGAAGTCAGACACCCAGACTATGGCTACACCTTC.

The chain joins TRBV9 to TRBJ2-7; 11 bases map to TRBD1. V lost 0 bases, J lost 2 bases, and 13 bases stayed unmatched. CDR1 is SGDLS and CDR2 is YYNGEE in the germline V gene. CDR3 length equals 19 residues. The CDR3 sequence: CASSVGTGTGGSIAYEQYF. Here the CDR3 DNA reads TGTGCCAGCAGCGTAGGGACCGGGACAGGGGGATCTATAGCCTACGAGCAGTACTTC.

The chain combines TRBV7-9 with TRBJ2-3; 7 bases line up with TRBD2. The germline V gene has CDR1 SEHNR and CDR2 FQNEAQ (reference sequence). The length of the CDR3 is 15 residues. The J segment lost 1 base and the V segment lost 2 bases, leaving 3 bases of the junction unmatched. The CDR3 spells CASSLIAGGTDTQYF. The CDR3 DNA sequence: TGTGCCAGCAGCTTAATAGCGGGCGGCACAGATACGCAGTATTTT. The whole variable domain, filled in from reference TRBV7-9 and TRBJ2-3, reads DTGVSQNPRHKITKRGQNVTFRCDPISEHNRLYWYRQTLGQGPEFLTYFQNEAQLEKSRLLSDRFSAERPKGSFSTLEIQRTEQGDSAMYLCASSLIAGGTDTQYFGPGTRLTVL.

The V call is TRBV5-1, the J call TRBJ2-5, with 13 bases that match TRBD2. V lost 3 bases and J lost 1; bases outside the gene matches: 3. The germline CDR1 and CDR2 sequences are SGHRS and YFSETQ. The CDR3 covers 16 residues. The CDR3 spells CASSSLAGGSQETQYF. The CDR3 DNA follows: TGCGCCAGCAGCTCACTAGCGGGGGGGTCCCAAGAGACCCAGTACTTC.